These T cell receptor beta chains were read from a single sample in a study of T cells after yellow fever vaccination. TCRdb used MiXCR to reprocess the 5' RACE reads, holding one entry per CDR3 protein. The sample shows hundreds of thousands of distinct CDR3 sequences, roughly 8.7% of them seen only once. The specimen comprised CD4+ T cells sorted from PBMCs, sampled 5 days after the yellow fever booster vaccination. These receptors were collected from a man aged 18 to 29 who received the YFV17D yellow fever vaccine. Each CDR3 is given with its conserved first and last residue. A D gene is named only where the DNA matches it firmly. Only part of the rows carry a size: once, few, many, or a class if the clone is expanded.

V	J	D	size	CDR3	DNA
TRBV18	TRBJ1-1	NA	NA	CASSPGSSRTEAFF	TGTGCCAGCTCACCTGGGTCCTCTCGGACTGAAGCTTTCTTT
TRBV20-1	TRBJ1-1	NA	many	CSASQTWGTEAFF	TGCAGTGCTAGTCAGACATGGGGGACTGAAGCTTTCTTT
TRBV4-2	TRBJ2-3	NA	NA	CASSQRLTVTDTQYF	TGTGCCAGCAGCCAACGTTTGACAGTCACAGATACGCAGTATTTT
TRBV20-1	TRBJ2-1	NA	NA	CSALEGWRYQFF	TGCAGTGCCCTCGAGGGATGGCGGTACCAGTTCTTC
TRBV5-1	TRBJ2-7	NA	NA	CASRPEQYF	TGCGCCAGCAGGCCCGAGCAGTACTTC
TRBV10-2	TRBJ2-3	NA	few	CASSEENTQYF	TGCGCCAGCAGTGAGGAGAATACGCAGTATTTT
TRBV4-3	TRBJ2-6	NA	few	CASSQDVVGSGANVLTF	TGCGCCAGCAGCCAAGATGTGGTGGGCTCTGGGGCCAACGTCCTGACTTTC
TRBV7-2	TRBJ1-2	NA	NA	CASSSGTGHYGYTF	TGTGCCAGCAGCTCAGGAACAGGGCACTATGGCTACACCTTC
TRBV25-1	TRBJ2-7	NA	NA	CASSEPPRAGPRQYF	TGTGCCAGCAGTGAACCCCCTAGGGCAGGGCCAAGGCAGTACTTC
TRBV3-1	TRBJ2-3	TRBD2	NA	CASRNGGASDTQYF	TGTGCCAGCAGAAACGGGGGGGCTTCGGATACGCAGTATTTT
TRBV10-2	TRBJ2-1	NA	few	CASSGQHYNEQFF	TGCGCCAGCAGCGGACAGCACTACAATGAGCAGTTCTTC
TRBV12-3/TRBV12-4	TRBJ1-1	NA	many	CASSPGGAAFF	TGTGCCAGCAGCCCCGGGGGGGCGGCTTTCTTT
TRBV5-1	TRBJ2-3	TRBD2	many	CASSLALLADSTDTQYF	TGCGCCAGCAGCTTGGCCCTACTAGCGGATAGCACAGATACGCAGTATTTT
TRBV18	TRBJ2-5	NA	many	CASSPRETQYF	TGTGCCAGCTCACCTCGGGAGACCCAGTACTTC
TRBV7-7	TRBJ2-5	NA	NA	CASSSTTGSETQYF	TGTGCTAGCAGCTCCACTACAGGGTCAGAGACCCAGTACTTC
TRBV28	TRBJ1-6	TRBD1	NA	CASIESGQGKSLHF	TGTGCCAGCATTGAGTCGGGACAGGGAAAATCCCTCCACTTT
TRBV5-5	TRBJ2-1	NA	many	CASSLVRDEQFF	TGTGCCAGCAGCTTGGTCCGGGACGAGCAGTTCTTC
TRBV7-2	TRBJ1-3	NA	many	CASSLVGSGNTIYF	TGTGCCAGCAGCTTAGTCGGCTCTGGAAACACCATATATTTT
TRBV12-1	TRBJ2-5	NA	few	CASSSSAGVETQYF	TGTGCCAGCAGCTCTTCAGCGGGGGTGGAGACCCAGTACTTC
TRBV20-1	TRBJ2-5	NA	NA	CSASGGEETQYF	TGCAGTGCGAGTGGCGGGGAGGAGACCCAGTACTTC
TRBV7-2	TRBJ1-6	NA	few	CASSKGFGAGRNSPLHF	TGTGCCAGCAGCAAGGGTTTTGGTGCAGGGAGAAATTCACCCCTCCACTTT
TRBV6-5	TRBJ1-4	NA	NA	CASSYSPRVEKLFF	TGTGCCAGCAGTTACTCCCCACGGGTTGAAAAACTGTTTTTT
TRBV29-1	TRBJ1-1	NA	NA	CSASGAVGTEAFF	TGCAGCGCCTCAGGGGCCGTGGGGACTGAAGCTTTCTTT
TRBV28	TRBJ1-2	NA	once	CASKPGPSGGYTF	TGTGCCAGCAAGCCAGGGCCTTCAGGTGGCTACACCTTC
TRBV12-3/TRBV12-4	TRBJ2-2	NA	few	CASSLRSGELFF	TGTGCCAGCAGCCTCCGGTCCGGGGAGCTGTTTTTT
TRBV2	TRBJ1-1	NA	NA	CASSENFRPEAFF	TGTGCCAGCAGTGAAAATTTCCGGCCTGAAGCTTTCTTT